This T cell receptor (beta chain) is drawn from a study of cytomegalovirus exposure and HLA in healthy donors. As for the study in general: Out of fewer than 500 genotyped donors, approximately 84% belonged to the Caucasian-associated ancestry cluster.

Germline CDR1 SQVTM, CDR2 ANQGSEA. This CDR3 is 14 amino acids long. With V trimmed by 7 bases and J by 1 base, 4 bases remained unmatched. Findings of the study overall: In a later analysis, compared with equally common non-associated chains, HLA-associated beta chains were more expanded. For presence/absence analyses, sequencing depth was assumed to be roughly uniform across donors. The dataset shows that most TCR sequences were rare, while some public TCRs occurred in many donors.

The PCR had 60 Vbeta and 13 Jbeta primers. The method was immunoSEQ multiplex PCR; TCRdb's version includes in-frame clones alone and lacks a portion of them. The sample carries approximately 50,000 clones, less than 70% recorded once. For this clone: The antigen is not known.

The rearrangement joins TRBV29-1 to TRBJ2-2; 9 nucleotides align to TRBD1. The specimen was PBMCs. The receptor was isolated from a human donor in good health. CDR3 sequence: CSARDRVNTGELFF. The CDR3 nucleotides are TGCAGCGCCCGGGACAGGGTGAACACCGGGGAGCTGTTTTTT.